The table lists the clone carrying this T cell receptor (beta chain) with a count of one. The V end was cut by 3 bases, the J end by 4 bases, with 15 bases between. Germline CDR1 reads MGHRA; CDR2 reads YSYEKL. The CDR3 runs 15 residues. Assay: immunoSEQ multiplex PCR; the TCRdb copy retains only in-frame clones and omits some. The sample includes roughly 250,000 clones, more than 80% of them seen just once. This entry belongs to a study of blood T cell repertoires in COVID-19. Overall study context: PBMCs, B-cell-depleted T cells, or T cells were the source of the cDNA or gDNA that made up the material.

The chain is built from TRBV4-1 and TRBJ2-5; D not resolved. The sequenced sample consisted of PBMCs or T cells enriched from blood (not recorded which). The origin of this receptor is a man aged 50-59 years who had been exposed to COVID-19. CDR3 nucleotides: TGCGCCAGCAGCCAGACACAGTGGCTTGGAGAGACCCAGTACTTC. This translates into CASSQTQWLGETQYF.